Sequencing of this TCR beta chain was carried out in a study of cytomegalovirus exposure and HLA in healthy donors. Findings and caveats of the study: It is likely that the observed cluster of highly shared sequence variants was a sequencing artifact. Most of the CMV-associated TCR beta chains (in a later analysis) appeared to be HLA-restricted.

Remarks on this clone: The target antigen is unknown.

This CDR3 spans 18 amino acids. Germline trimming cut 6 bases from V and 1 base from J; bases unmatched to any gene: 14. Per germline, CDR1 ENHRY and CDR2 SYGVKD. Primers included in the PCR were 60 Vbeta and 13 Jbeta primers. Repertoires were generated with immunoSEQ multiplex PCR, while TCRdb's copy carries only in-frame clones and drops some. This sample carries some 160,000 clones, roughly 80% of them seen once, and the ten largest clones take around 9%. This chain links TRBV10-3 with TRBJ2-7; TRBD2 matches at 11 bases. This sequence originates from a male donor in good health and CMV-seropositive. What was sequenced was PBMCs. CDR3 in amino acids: CAIRAPGLAEEGSYEQYF. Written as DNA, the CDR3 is TGTGCCATCAGGGCCCCGGGACTAGCGGAGGAGGGGTCCTACGAGCAGTACTTC.